The TCR beta chain under discussion was sequenced for a study of T-cell reconstitution after alpha-beta-depleted transplantation in children. V lost 4 bases, J lost 0 bases, and 15 bases lay in between. Germline V gives CDR1 SQVTM, CDR2 ANQGSEA. There are 15 residues in the CDR3. Preparing the TCRbeta library involved the use of unique molecular identifiers. TCRdb used MiXCR to reprocess the PCR reads, holding one entry per CDR3 protein. The sample has a few hundred thousand distinct CDR3 sequences, 13% seen once. The chain carries TRBV29-1 and TRBJ1-1, with D possibly being TRBD1 (6 bases). The clonotype comes from a male patient younger than 18 who had a stem cell transplant for acute myeloid leukemia, so the T cells may come from the graft donor. Specimen: PBMCs, mostly from graft donor cells, collected 360 days after TCRalphabeta/CD19-depleted stem cell transplant. CDR3 DNA sequence: TGCAGCGTTGCTACCGGGACACTTATGAACACTGAAGCTTTCTTT. It translates to CSVATGTLMNTEAFF. Variable domain in full (rest from reference TRBV29-1 and TRBJ1-1): SAVISQKPSRDICQRGTSLTIQCQVDSQVTMMFWYRQQPGQSLTLIATANQGSEATYESGFVIDKFPISRPNLTFSTLTVSNMSPEDSSIYLCSVATGTLMNTEAFFGQGTRLTVV.